Each of the 10 T cell receptor beta chains below was sequenced from the same sample in a study of blood T cell repertoires in COVID-19. Repertoires were generated with immunoSEQ multiplex PCR, while TCRdb's copy carries only in-frame clones and drops some. The sample lists about 160,000 clones, around 90% seen once, with roughly 4% in the top ten. Sequencing was carried out using peripheral blood. The source of these receptors is a woman aged 60-70 years who had recovered from COVID-19.

The genes are TRBV7-8 and TRBJ1-6; 7 bases fit TRBD1. The germline gives CDR1 SGHVS, CDR2 FQNEAQ. The CDR3 is made up of 14 amino acids. The ends lost 6 bases at V and 5 bases at J; junction bases unmatched: 4. CDR3 nucleotide sequence: TGTGCCAGCAGTCTGGGGACAGATAATTCACCCCTCCACTTT. Translation gives CASSLGTDNSPLHF.

This rearrangement joins TRBV6-5 to TRBJ1-1, with TRBD1 as a possible D gene (6 bases). The germline V gene has CDR1 MNHEY and CDR2 SVGAGI. The CDR3 sequence is 15 residues long. Trimming removed 6 bases at V and 0 bases at J, with 14 bases between. CDR3 in amino acids: CASSPPGQLNTEAFF. CDR3 DNA: TGTGCCAGCAGCCCCCCCGGACAGTTGAACACTGAAGCTTTCTTT.

The CDR3 here is CASRRLPDRGGLNTEAFF. In nucleotides, the CDR3 is TGTGCCAGCAGAAGATTACCGGACAGGGGAGGGCTGAACACTGAAGCTTTCTTT. The gene calls are TRBV2 and TRBJ1-1; TRBD1 matches at 9 bases. This CDR3 has 18 residues. Trimming at V came to 6 bases and at J to 0 bases, leaving 14 bases not matched to a gene. Germline CDR1 is SNHLY and CDR2 is FYNNEI.

CDR3 sequence reads: CASSVEKRGPGEQFF. The CDR3 nucleotides read TGTGCCAGTTCCGTGGAGAAGCGGGGGCCAGGTGAGCAGTTCTTC. This sequence joins TRBV19 and TRBJ2-1, with 8 bases aligning to TRBD2. V lost 8 bases and J lost 9; bases outside the gene matches: 15. Germline V gives CDR1 LNHDA, CDR2 SQIVND (reference sequence). The CDR3 loop spans 15 amino acids.

V is TRBV18 and J is TRBJ1-5; D perhaps matches TRBD1 (5 bases). V lost 1 base, J lost 0 bases, and 10 bases lay in between. The CDR3 totals 16 residues. Germline CDR1 is KGHSH and CDR2 is LQKENI. CDR3: CASSPLPRDSNQPQHF. CDR3 bases: TGTGCCAGCTCACCACTTCCCAGGGATAGCAATCAGCCCCAGCATTTT.

The CDR3 here is CASSSLAGGVETQYF. The CDR3, as DNA: TGCGCCAGCAGCTCACTGGCGGGGGGAGTAGAGACCCAGTACTTC. V usage is TRBV5-1 and J usage is TRBJ2-5; 8 bases match TRBD2. J gave up 4 bases and V 3 bases, and 8 bases lay outside the gene matches. CDR1 and CDR2 from the germline V gene are SGHRS and YFSETQ. The CDR3 has 15 residues.

This clone appeared a single time. The J gene is TRBJ2-7, the V gene TRBV9; 9 nucleotides match TRBD1. Germline V gives CDR1 SGDLS, CDR2 YYNGEE. The V and J ends lost 3 bases and 2 bases, in that order; junction bases with no gene match: 3. There are 14 residues in the CDR3. In DNA form, the CDR3 reads TGTGCCAGCAGCGCGGGACAGGGAACCTACGAGCAGTACTTC. Translating gives CASSAGQGTYEQYF. Complete variable domain (other parts from reference TRBV9 and TRBJ2-7): DSGVTQTPKHLITATGQRVTLRCSPRSGDLSVYWYQQSLDQGLQFLIQYYNGEERAKGNILERFSAQQFPDLHSELNLSSLELGDSALYFCASSAGQGTYEQYFGPGTRLTVT.

The chain combines TRBV1 with TRBJ2-3; the D call of TRBD2 is as the table states it, not checked on the DNA. TRBV1 is listed as a pseudogene. This CDR3 contains 19 residues. The CDR3 reads CTSSQDDCGGGGIQDTQYF. CDR3 DNA: TGCACCAGCAGCCAAGATGATTGCGGGGGGGGCGGCATCCAAGATACGCAGTATTTT.

V usage is TRBV29-1 and J usage is TRBJ1-1; the match to TRBD1 covers 9 bases. V lost 5 bases, J lost 4 bases, and 8 bases stayed unmatched. The CDR3 loop spans 14 amino acids. CDR1 SQVTM and CDR2 ANQGSEA come from the germline V gene. This CDR3 is CSVSYRGRATEAFF. DNA for the CDR3: TGCAGCGTTTCCTACAGGGGGCGAGCCACTGAAGCTTTCTTT.

The V gene is TRBV2, the J gene TRBJ2-7; possibly TRBD2 for D (7 bases). V gave up 3 bases and J gave up 2 bases, with 11 bases separating them. The CDR3 is 14 amino acids. Germline assignment: CDR1 SNHLY and CDR2 FYNNEI. Here the CDR3 reads CASSERGRTYEQYF. CDR3 nucleotides: TGTGCCAGCAGTGAGCGGGGGCGGACCTACGAGCAGTACTTC.